This T cell receptor beta chain stems from a study of T cell repertoires in ileal Crohn's disease. The wider study: Operated complications were stricturing disease (61%) and penetrating disease (about 40%).

Germline V CDR1 and CDR2: MGHRA, YSYEKL. The CDR3 runs 17 residues. The junction had 10 bases not matched to a gene; V was cut back by 1 base and J by 4 bases. Stated time point: proximal margin of the surgical specimen (macroscopically non-inflamed). Adults with ileal or ileocolonic Crohn's disease and an indication for resection were eligible. Comments on this clone: Its target is unknown.

Broader study findings: Clonality above 26.8% at surgery always came with endoscopic recurrence. High-frequency clones were more common in sorted CD8 than CD4 cells.

Some clones are missing from TCRdb's copy, which holds only in-frame ones; the method was immunoSEQ multiplex PCR. The sample lists thousands of clones, just under 80% occurring once. The clonotype was recovered from an adult with Crohn's disease. The material sequenced was ileal tissue. V usage is TRBV4-1 and J usage is TRBJ1-3, with 7 bases lining up with TRBD1. CDR3 amino acids: CASSQGRQGNIGNTIYF. CDR3 DNA sequence: TGCGCCAGCAGCCAAGGGAGACAGGGAAATATAGGAAACACCATATATTTT.